Given below is one T cell receptor (beta chain) in context. The antigen it recognizes is unknown. Base-call qualities are not available, and no considerably larger clone is one nucleotide away. This entry belongs to a study of identical twins listed by TCRdb under 2016. Study-level background: To test whether fetal clonotypes persist, this study deep-sequenced TCR alpha and beta repertoires from monozygotic twins, from unrelated adults of various ages, and from cord blood. To rule out contamination, the twin experiments were replicated at different times with different library preparation protocols.

Every donor was a healthy Caucasian. The twin cohort consisted of three pairs of female monozygotic twins, all aged 18 to 29 years. Positive isolation kits from Invitrogen were used to isolate CD4+ and CD8+ T cell populations. The CDR3, cysteine through phenylalanine, is 15 amino acids long. Here the CDR3 DNA is all that survives: 45 bases in frame from base 1. V is reduced by 0 bases and J by 1 base, leaving a spacing of 10 bases between them. CDR1 and CDR2 (LGHNA, YSLEER) derive from the germline V gene. Broad study findings and their caveats: Because the same donors could not be followed over many years, conclusions were based on cross-sectional statistical analysis. Fewer insertions were carried by abundant cord blood beta clonotypes; a weaker similar trend was observed in young adult naive repertoires, while no such trend was observed in memory repertoires. A weaker excess of twin sharing was found in beta out-of-frame sequences because the signal-to-noise ratio was lowered by fewer shared sequences. In monozygotic twins, recombination models systematically underestimated out-of-frame TCR alpha sharing, but the models matched the sharing seen between unrelated individuals. Compared with coincidental sharing between unrelated individuals, out-of-frame TCR alpha sequences shared between twins had an excess of sequences with low generation probability. Invariant T cells such as MAIT and iNKT could partly confound zero-insertion analyses, although diverse VJ usage argued against such confounding for most clonotypes.

The method was 5' RACE. Sequencing took place on an Illumina HiSeq 2000. A universal primer binding site was introduced by template switching, and a unique molecular identifier was present in the final cDNA, enabling accurate counting of TCR cDNA molecules. Specific primers in the conserved constant-segment region were used to synthesize first-strand cDNA for the TCR alpha and beta chains. To control for contamination, every cDNA library was double barcoded, receiving both a SMART-Mk sample barcode and Illumina barcodes. TruSeq adapter sequences and Illumina sample barcodes were added in two successive PCR steps. The Illumina HiSeq platform was used with custom primers to sequence TCR alpha and beta cDNA libraries. In the source study's methods: Unique molecular identifiers were extracted from raw reads with MiGEC, and CDR3 positions were determined with MiXCR. For each individual, recombination models were inferred using an EM algorithm with the repgenHMM and IGoR tools. Shared clonotype analysis was performed with the tcR package in R, normalizing sharing by the product of cloneset sizes. Out-of-frame nonproductive sequences were analyzed to study raw recombination free of thymic and clonal selection effects. The raw public data were reprocessed by TCRdb itself: fastp quality trimming at Q25, MiXCR clonotype calling, in-frame beta chains only. Entries are consolidated by CDR3 protein sequence, retaining the most common genes and DNA. These V and J calls derive from TCRdb rather than the authors' analysis. This sample comprises about 470,000 distinct CDR3 sequences, roughly 24% of them detected only once. The ten largest clones represent 2.9% of the sample.

These data were likewise used in another study, on T cells expressing NK-cell markers. The second study, in turn, reports: In sorted CD3+CD56+NKG2C+, CD3+CD56+NKG2C- and CD3+CD56-NKG2C+ T-cell subsets from about 8 donors, TCR beta-chain repertoires were profiled. Of the eight sequenced donors, seven were found to be HCMV-seropositive and one was found to be HCMV-seronegative. In several experiments an anti-gammadeltaTCR antibody was added to restrict sorting to alphabetaTCR-expressing T cells. In six donors, the dominant CD3+CD56+NKG2C+ clonotypes ranked among the top 10 CD8+ clonotypes, making up about 1.0-7.5% of CD8+ T cells. Those dominant clonotypes were again the most abundant among CD3+CD56-NKG2C+ cells in a handful of donors, at about 25-60.1%. Whether the expanded NKG2C-expressing T cell clones were specific for HCMV antigens remained unclear. The eight sequenced donors were randomly selected healthy volunteers, three men and five women. A commercial ELISA kit detecting HCMV-specific IgG in serum was used to determine HCMV serostatus. MIGEC handled demultiplexing of the reads and grouping by UMI, while MiTCR was used to assemble and quantify clonotypes. To remove erroneous sequences, TCR cDNA sequences were retained only when supported by two or more reads. The tcR package was used for downstream repertoire analysis, with clonotypes matched between fractions based on CDR3 nucleotide sequence plus V segment. VDJmatch was used to annotate antigen specificity against VDJdb, with one amino acid substitution in CDR3 permitted.

Input material: CD4+ T cells sorted from blood. The sequence derives from a young woman in good health. The V and J genes are TRBV4-3 and TRBJ2-7; no D segment can be confidently identified. The CDR3 region has the sequence CASSQDGLSSYEQYF. The nucleotide sequence is TGCGCCAGCAGCCAAGATGGGCTCTCTTCCTACGAGCAGTACTTC.